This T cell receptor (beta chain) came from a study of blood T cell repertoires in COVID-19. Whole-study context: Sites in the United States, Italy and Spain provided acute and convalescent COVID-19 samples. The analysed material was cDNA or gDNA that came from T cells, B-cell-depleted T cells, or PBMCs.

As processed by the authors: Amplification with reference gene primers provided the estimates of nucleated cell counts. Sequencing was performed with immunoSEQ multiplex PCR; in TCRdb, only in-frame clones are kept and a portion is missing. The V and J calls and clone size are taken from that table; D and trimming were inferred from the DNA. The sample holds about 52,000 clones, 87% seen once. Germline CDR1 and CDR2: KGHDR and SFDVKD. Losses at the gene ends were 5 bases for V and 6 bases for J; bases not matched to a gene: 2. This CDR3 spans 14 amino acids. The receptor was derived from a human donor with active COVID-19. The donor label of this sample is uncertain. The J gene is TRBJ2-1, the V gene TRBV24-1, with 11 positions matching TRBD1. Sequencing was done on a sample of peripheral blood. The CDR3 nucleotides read TGTGCCACCAGTGCGGGACAGGGGGTCAATGAGCAGTTCTTC. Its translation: CATSAGQGVNEQFF.